The 25 T cell receptor beta chains given below trace back to one sample, sequenced in a study of PD-1 blockade in classical Hodgkin lymphoma. Each of the patients experienced relapse following autologous stem cell transplantation, and their brentuximab vedotin exposure differed. Sequencing used immunoSEQ multiplex PCR; TCRdb keeps in-frame clones, though not all of them. Of roughly 41,000 clones in the sample, just over 85% were seen once. The sample here was peripheral blood mononuclear cells (PBMCs), taken before the second cycle of nivolumab. These receptors came from a human donor with classical Hodgkin lymphoma.

This clone was seen just once. The gene calls are TRBV7-2 and TRBJ2-1, with D unresolved. V gave up 3 bases and J gave up 3 bases, with 6 bases separating them. The CDR3 loop spans 13 amino acids. Looked up from germline, CDR1 is SGHTA and CDR2 is FQGNSA. The CDR3 nucleotides are TGTGCCAGCAGCTTTGCGGTCTACAATGAGCAGTTCTTC. Protein: CASSFAVYNEQFF. The complete variable domain, with remaining parts taken from reference TRBV7-2 and TRBJ2-1, reads GAGVSQSPSNKVTEKGKDVELRCDPISGHTALYWYRQSLGQGLEFLIYFQGNSAPDKSGLPSDRFSAERTGGSVSTLTIQRTQQEDSAVYLCASSFAVYNEQFFGPGTRLTVL.

This clone was observed once. CDR3: CASSLASGGGNEQFF. The DNA of the CDR3 is TGTGCCAGCAGCTTAGCTTCGGGAGGGGGAAATGAGCAGTTCTTC. V and J are TRBV11-2 and TRBJ2-1; 8 bases agree with TRBD2. From germline, CDR1 is SGHAT and CDR2 FQNNGV. This CDR3 is built from 15 residues. V dropped 1 base and J dropped 7; count of bases not matched to a gene: 6.

This sequence joins TRBV19 and TRBJ2-6, with 7 bases that match TRBD1. The CDR3 sequence is 18 residues long. The V segment lost 4 bases and the J segment 0 bases; nucleotides outside the gene matches: 9. CDR1 and CDR2 from the germline V gene are LNHDA and SQIVND (reference sequence). The chain's CDR3 is CASSSISRTGSGANVLTF. The CDR3 DNA sequence: TGTGCCAGTAGTAGTATCTCCAGGACAGGCTCTGGGGCCAACGTCCTGACTTTC.

This clone has just a few counts. V gene TRBV27 combines with J gene TRBJ1-2; a weak D match, TRBD1 (6 bases). The CDR3 extends over 16 amino acids. The germline V gene encodes CDR1 MNHEY and CDR2 SMNVEV (reference sequence). V was trimmed by 6 bases and J by 1 base, leaving 18 bases between them. CDR3 sequence reads: CASSTFRGQLNYGYTF. CDR3 nucleotides: TGTGCCAGCAGCACCTTCAGGGGTCAACTTAACTATGGCTACACCTTC.

This sequence joins TRBV7-9 and TRBJ2-7; D ambiguous. The CDR3 length is 13 residues. Germline-derived CDR1 and CDR2 are SEHNR and FQNEAQ (reference sequence). The V gene lost 5 bases and the J gene lost 5 bases, with 13 bases spanning the gap. CDR3 sequence (DNA): TGTGCCAGCAGCAAAGCAGTTGGGGACGAGCAGTACTTC. This gives the protein CASSKAVGDEQYF.

The chain carries TRBV2 and TRBJ2-1; TRBD1 is a possible D gene (5 bases). Germline V gene data show CDR1 as SNHLY and CDR2 as FYNNEI. The CDR3 has 12 residues. Deletions cut 5 bases from V and 7 bases from J, with 9 bases between. The CDR3 loop reads CASSIQGNEQFF. The CDR3 bases are TGTGCCAGCAGTATCCAGGGTAATGAGCAGTTCTTC.

The chain couples TRBV18 to TRBJ2-6; 7 nucleotides line up with TRBD2. Germline V lookup: CDR1 KGHSH, CDR2 LQKENI. The CDR3 extends over 15 amino acids. Trimming took 5 bases from V and 2 from J; bases not matched to a gene: 3. The CDR3 loop reads CASSRLATGANVLTF. The DNA of the CDR3 is TGTGCCAGCTCAAGACTAGCAACTGGGGCCAACGTCCTGACTTTC.

This chain joins TRBV7-6 and TRBJ2-5; 13 nucleotides agree with TRBD2. The assigned J gene may be wrong: the sequence end matches TRBJ2-7 better. CDR1 is SGHVS, CDR2 FNYEAQ, per germline. The CDR3 is 18 amino acids. CDR3 protein: CASSLAPGLAGSTYEQYF. CDR3 nucleotide sequence: TGTGCCAGCAGCTTAGCACCGGGACTAGCGGGAAGTACCTACGAGCAGTACTTC.

The chain is built from TRBV28 and TRBJ2-1; the D gene is possibly TRBD1 (6 bases). This CDR3 has 15 amino acids. Trimming pared 7 bases from V and 9 bases from J, leaving 22 bases between. Germline V gives CDR1 MDHEN, CDR2 SYDVKM. CDR3 sequence: CASTLIQGTTGEQFF. The CDR3 DNA follows: TGTGCCAGCACCCTCATACAGGGAACCACAGGTGAGCAGTTCTTC.

The V gene is TRBV25-1, the J gene TRBJ2-1, with 7 bases matching TRBD2. The CDR3 consists of 14 residues. After removal of 7 bases from V and 0 bases from J, the junction contained 3 bases not matched to a gene. In germline, CDR1 is MGHDK, CDR2 SYGVNS. Here the CDR3 reads CASKRGNSYNEQFF. The CDR3 region has the DNA TGTGCCAGCAAGCGGGGAAACTCCTACAATGAGCAGTTCTTC.

This clone is a singleton in its sample. V is TRBV19 and J is TRBJ2-7; D unresolved. Trimming took 11 bases from V and 3 from J, leaving 11 bases between them. The germline CDR1 and CDR2 sequences are LNHDA and SQIVND (reference sequence). The CDR3 consists of 11 residues. The CDR3 loop reads CASQSGYEQYF. CDR3 nucleotide sequence: TGTGCCTCCCAATCTGGCTACGAGCAGTACTTC.

This clone has just one count. DNA of the CDR3: TGCGCCAGCAGCCGAGGGACAGGGGGCAATGAGCAGTTCTTC. The encoded protein is CASSRGTGGNEQFF. The gene calls are TRBV5-1 and TRBJ2-1, with TRBD1 matching over 11 bases. This CDR3 contains 14 residues. The junction had 3 bases not matched to a gene; V was cut back by 4 bases and J by 6 bases. The germline V gene has CDR1 SGHRS and CDR2 YFSETQ.

The gene calls are TRBV7-2 and TRBJ2-3, with TRBD2 as a possible D gene (5 bases). The V end was cut by 4 bases, the J end by 7 bases, with 15 bases between. The CDR3 length is 14 residues. Germline V lookup: CDR1 SGHTA, CDR2 FQGNSA. CDR3 coding DNA: TGTGCCAGCAGCTCGCTACAGCGGTTCAATACGCAGTATTTT. It translates to CASSSLQRFNTQYF.

There are a few counts of this clone. V and J are TRBV5-6 and TRBJ2-7; 9 bases agree with TRBD1. The CDR3 has 18 amino acids. V lost 4 bases, J lost 2 bases, and 16 bases stayed unmatched. The germline V gene has CDR1 SGHDT and CDR2 YYEEEE. CDR3: CASSPRDRESTLPYEQYF. CDR3 nucleotide sequence: TGTGCCAGCAGCCCTAGGGACAGGGAGTCTACCCTTCCCTACGAGCAGTACTTC.

The V gene is TRBV6-1, the J gene TRBJ2-7, with no clear D. The ends were cut back, 8 bases at V and 2 bases at J, with 13 bases in the middle. The CDR3 contains 13 residues. The germline gives CDR1 MNHNS, CDR2 SASEGT. DNA of the CDR3: TGTGCCAGCCTCGGAGTCCCTGCCTACGAGCAGTACTTC. Its protein product is CASLGVPAYEQYF.

The sample holds one count of this clone. V is TRBV25-1 and J is TRBJ2-5, with 9 bases lining up with TRBD1. The DNA matches TRBJ2-7 better at its end, which makes the J call doubtful. Per the germline V gene, CDR1 is MGHDK and CDR2 is SYGVNS. This CDR3 comprises 15 residues. CDR3 sequence reads: CASSAWTGESSEQYF. DNA of the CDR3: TGTGCCAGCAGTGCTTGGACAGGGGAATCCAGCGAGCAGTACTTC.

This clone was observed once. The rearrangement links TRBV7-2 to TRBJ2-3; 11 bases line up with TRBD2. The V gene's germline CDR1 is SGHTA and CDR2 FQGNSA. J lost 2 bases, V lost 5 bases, and 6 bases had no gene match. The CDR3 is 16 amino acids. CDR3: CASSPGLADYTDTQYF. The CDR3 region has the DNA TGTGCCAGCAGCCCGGGACTAGCGGATTACACAGATACGCAGTATTTT.

This chain joins TRBV5-1 and TRBJ2-7; a weak D match, TRBD2 (6 bases). Germline CDR1 and CDR2: SGHRS and YFSETQ. V was pared by 0 bases and J by 6 bases, with 19 bases between. There are 16 residues in the CDR3. CDR3 DNA: TGCGCCAGCAGCTTGGCCTCTCTGGGGCGGAGGGGCGAGCAGTACTTC. Its translation: CASSLASLGRRGEQYF.

This chain connects TRBV2 to TRBJ2-2, with D unresolved. The CDR3 totals 14 residues. Between the trimmed V and J ends, which lost 1 base and 3 bases, there was a span of 6 bases. Per germline, CDR1 SNHLY and CDR2 FYNNEI. CDR3: CASSEVQDTGELFF. CDR3 coding DNA: TGTGCCAGCAGTGAAGTCCAGGACACCGGGGAGCTGTTTTTT. The full variable domain, completed using reference TRBV2 and TRBJ2-2, is EPEVTQTPSHQVTQMGQEVILRCVPISNHLYFYWYRQILGQKVEFLVSFYNNEISEKSEIFDDQFSVERPDGSNFTLKIRSTKLEDSAMYFCASSEVQDTGELFFGEGSRLTVL.

V and J are TRBV27 and TRBJ2-1; 7 bases map to TRBD2. J was trimmed by 8 bases and V by 8 bases; bases with no gene match: 12. Germline assignment: CDR1 MNHEY and CDR2 SMNVEV (reference sequence). The length of the CDR3 is 14 residues. Written as DNA, the CDR3 is TGTGCCAGCGGAACTCTCGGGACTACCGATGAGCAGTTCTTC. Its protein product is CASGTLGTTDEQFF.

The rearrangement joins TRBV11-3 to TRBJ1-1; D is ambiguous. V shed 1 base and J shed 12 bases, with 12 bases lying between them. This CDR3 contains 12 residues. Germline CDR1 and CDR2: SGHNT and YENEEA. The CDR3 region is CASSLAGENSFF. Here the CDR3 DNA reads TGTGCCAGCAGCTTAGCGGGCGAGAACTCTTTCTTT. Looking up the rest from reference TRBV11-3 and TRBJ1-1 gives the full variable domain: EAGVVQSPRYKIIEKKQPVAFWCNPISGHNTLYWYLQNLGQGPELLIRYENEEAVDDSQLPKDRFSAERLKGVDSTLKIQPAELGDSAVYLCASSLAGENSFFGQGTRLTVV.

V and J are TRBV5-1 and TRBJ2-7, with D tentatively TRBD1 (7 bases). Trimming removed 6 bases from V and 2 bases from J, with 33 bases in between. Germline V gene lookup returns CDR1 SGHRS and CDR2 YFSETQ. The CDR3 is 20 residues long. CDR3 residues: CASKGEVLGQPNWGAYEQYF. In DNA form, the CDR3 reads TGCGCCAGCAAGGGGGAGGTACTGGGACAGCCTAACTGGGGGGCCTACGAGCAGTACTTC.

CDR3 in amino acids: CASIRPDRSGYGYTF. CDR3 DNA: TGTGCCAGCATCCGACCCGACAGATCTGGCTATGGCTACACCTTC. This chain joins TRBV28 and TRBJ1-2; tentative D call: TRBD1 (5 bases). CDR3 length: 15 residues. Trimming removed 7 bases from V and 4 bases from J, with 19 bases in between. CDR1 MDHEN and CDR2 SYDVKM come from the germline V gene.

The chain has TRBV7-3 and TRBJ2-1; TRBD2 aligns across 9 bases. CDR3 size: 15 residues. The V segment lost 5 bases and the J segment 7 bases; nucleotides outside the gene matches: 9. Germline CDR1 and CDR2: SGHTA and FQGTGA. This CDR3 is CASSSKLAGPNEQFF. CDR3 coding DNA: TGTGCCAGCAGCAGCAAACTAGCGGGCCCGAATGAGCAGTTCTTC.

CDR3 nucleotide sequence: TGCGCCAGCAGCTTGGAGGACAGGGGACGGGGCTACACCTTC. The encoded protein is CASSLEDRGRGYTF. The chain uses TRBV5-1 and TRBJ1-2; 9 bases are shared with TRBD1. The CDR3 covers 14 residues. Trimming cost V 0 bases and J 8 bases; bases outside gene matches: 5. Germline V gene data show CDR1 as SGHRS and CDR2 as YFSETQ.